These T cell receptor beta chains were read from a single sample in a study of vaccination effects on CD4 cells after COVID-19. Data came from immunoSEQ multiplex PCR; TCRdb stores just in-frame clones and leaves some out. In the table there are tens of thousands of clones, around 75% of which are singletons. These receptors have no identified antigens. Sequenced material: CD4+ T cells from PBMCs cultured with a peptide pool, taken before COVID-19 vaccination. Receptors originate from a human donor who had a prior SARS-CoV-2 infection. Both conserved end residues are part of each CDR3. Each record gives: D gene, J gene, clone size, V gene, CDR3 DNA, CDR3 protein. The D gene is left open where the match is weak. Expanded clones are given a class, and other clones once, few, many or no size at all.

d_gene: -
j_gene: TRBJ2-7
abundance: -
v_gene: TRBV12-5
CDR3nt: TGTGCTAGTGGTTTTGGGGGGTACTACGAGCAGTACTTC
CDR3aa: CASGFGGYYEQYF

d_gene: -
j_gene: TRBJ2-5
abundance: -
v_gene: TRBV6-5
CDR3nt: TGTGCCAGCAGCCAGGATTTCCAAGAGACCCAGTACTTC
CDR3aa: CASSQDFQETQYF

d_gene: -
j_gene: TRBJ2-5
abundance: -
v_gene: TRBV5-5
CDR3nt: TGTGCCAGCAGCTTGGGACCCGTCCGAGAGACCCAGTACTTC
CDR3aa: CASSLGPVRETQYF

d_gene: -
j_gene: TRBJ1-1
abundance: -
v_gene: TRBV20-1
CDR3nt: TGCAGTGCTAGTAAAGGCGTGAACACTGAAGCTTTCTTT
CDR3aa: CSASKGVNTEAFF

d_gene: -
j_gene: TRBJ1-3
abundance: -
v_gene: TRBV6-5
CDR3nt: TGTGCCAGCAGTTACTCGAGCGGGGCCTCTGGAAACACCATATATTTT
CDR3aa: CASSYSSGASGNTIYF

d_gene: -
j_gene: TRBJ2-5
abundance: -
v_gene: TRBV11-1
CDR3nt: TGTGCCAGCAACCACGGACGTGAGGGGGAGACCCAGTACTTC
CDR3aa: CASNHGREGETQYF

d_gene: -
j_gene: TRBJ2-2
abundance: -
v_gene: TRBV7-8
CDR3nt: TGTGCCAGCAGGTTTTATCCGGGGCTTAACACCGGGGAGCTGTTTTTT
CDR3aa: CASRFYPGLNTGELFF

d_gene: TRBD1
j_gene: TRBJ1-1
abundance: -
v_gene: TRBV5-5
CDR3nt: TGTGCCAGCAGCCAAGGGGACAGTCTGGCTTTCTTT
CDR3aa: CASSQGDSLAFF

d_gene: TRBD2
j_gene: TRBJ2-3
abundance: few
v_gene: TRBV5-4
CDR3nt: TGTGCCAGCAGCTTGGGTGGCGGGAGAACAGATACGCAGTATTTT
CDR3aa: CASSLGGGRTDTQYF

d_gene: -
j_gene: TRBJ1-6
abundance: once
v_gene: TRBV11-1
CDR3nt: TGTGCCAGCAGCTTAAGCCGAGGGAGGAATTCACCCCTCCACTTT
CDR3aa: CASSLSRGRNSPLHF

d_gene: -
j_gene: TRBJ2-7
abundance: -
v_gene: TRBV3-1/TRBV3-2
CDR3nt: TGTGCCAGCAGATCGCGAGGGGATCCCTACGAGCAGTACTTC
CDR3aa: CASRSRGDPYEQYF

d_gene: -
j_gene: TRBJ1-6
abundance: -
v_gene: TRBV9
CDR3nt: TGTGCCAGCAGCGTAGGGGGGGATAATTCACCCCTCCACTTT
CDR3aa: CASSVGGDNSPLHF

d_gene: TRBD2
j_gene: TRBJ2-1
abundance: few
v_gene: TRBV2
CDR3nt: TGTGCCAGCAGCTTAGGGATCGATAGCGGGAGCAATGAGCAGTTCTTC
CDR3aa: CASSLGIDSGSNEQFF

d_gene: -
j_gene: TRBJ1-2
abundance: few
v_gene: TRBV5-4
CDR3nt: TGTGCCAGCAGCTTGGACCCGAACTATGGCTACACCTTC
CDR3aa: CASSLDPNYGYTF

d_gene: -
j_gene: TRBJ1-6
abundance: once
v_gene: TRBV7-3
CDR3nt: TGTGCCAGCAGCTTACAGGTTAATTCACCCCTCCACTTT
CDR3aa: CASSLQVNSPLHF

d_gene: -
j_gene: TRBJ1-5
abundance: -
v_gene: TRBV4-2
CDR3nt: TGTGCCAGCAGCCAAGTGGGCATTAATCAGCCCCAGCATTTT
CDR3aa: CASSQVGINQPQHF

d_gene: -
j_gene: TRBJ1-1
abundance: -
v_gene: TRBV19
CDR3nt: TGTGCCAGTAGTATTCGAAGGGGGGCTAGCACTGAAGCTTTCTTT
CDR3aa: CASSIRRGASTEAFF

d_gene: -
j_gene: TRBJ2-7
abundance: -
v_gene: TRBV23-1
CDR3nt: TGCGCCAGCAGTAAGTCCGGAGCCCACCACCCCTGCGGGAGAGGGGGGTACGAGCAGTACTTC
CDR3aa: CASSKSGAHHPCGRGGYEQYF

d_gene: TRBD2
j_gene: TRBJ2-1
abundance: -
v_gene: TRBV7-2
CDR3nt: TGTGCCAGCAGCCGTACTAGCGCCGGAGGACAGTTCTTC
CDR3aa: CASSRTSAGGQFF

d_gene: -
j_gene: TRBJ2-6
abundance: -
v_gene: TRBV15
CDR3nt: TGTGCCACCAGCCGATTGCCCTCTGGGGCCAACGTCCTGACTTTC
CDR3aa: CATSRLPSGANVLTF

d_gene: -
j_gene: TRBJ1-2
abundance: -
v_gene: TRBV5-6
CDR3nt: TGTGCCAGCAGCCAACGGGGCAGGGCCGGGGGCTACACCTTC
CDR3aa: CASSQRGRAGGYTF

d_gene: TRBD2
j_gene: TRBJ2-2
abundance: -
v_gene: TRBV25-1
CDR3nt: TGTGCCAGCAGTGATTGGCTAGCGGGGACGAGCACCGGGGAGCTGTTTTTT
CDR3aa: CASSDWLAGTSTGELFF

d_gene: -
j_gene: TRBJ2-7
abundance: -
v_gene: TRBV9
CDR3nt: TGTGCCAGCAGCGTAGGGGCAACTTCCTACGAGCAGTACTTC
CDR3aa: CASSVGATSYEQYF

d_gene: TRBD1
j_gene: TRBJ2-3
abundance: few
v_gene: TRBV5-4
CDR3nt: TGTGCCAGCAGCTTGCCGGGACAGTCCACAGATACGCAGTATTTT
CDR3aa: CASSLPGQSTDTQYF

d_gene: -
j_gene: TRBJ1-5
abundance: -
v_gene: TRBV5-8
CDR3nt: TGTGCCAGCACCCTCGTTTTCGGTGATTGGCCCCAGCATTTT
CDR3aa: CASTLVFGDWPQHF

d_gene: -
j_gene: TRBJ2-4
abundance: -
v_gene: TRBV5-8
CDR3nt: TGTGCCAGCAGCTTGGCCCCAGGGAACATTCAGTACTTC
CDR3aa: CASSLAPGNIQYF

d_gene: -
j_gene: TRBJ1-5
abundance: once
v_gene: TRBV5-6
CDR3nt: TGTGCCAGCAGCTTGTTTCAGGACAATCAGCCCCAGCATTTT
CDR3aa: CASSLFQDNQPQHF

d_gene: TRBD2
j_gene: TRBJ2-3
abundance: -
v_gene: TRBV5-1
CDR3nt: TGCGCCAGCAGCATGGGACTAGCCATAAAGACGCAGTATTTT
CDR3aa: CASSMGLAIKTQYF

d_gene: TRBD2
j_gene: TRBJ2-7
abundance: -
v_gene: TRBV5-1
CDR3nt: TGCGCCAGCAGCGTAACTAGCGGGAGGAGCCACGAGCAGTACTTC
CDR3aa: CASSVTSGRSHEQYF

d_gene: TRBD1
j_gene: TRBJ1-6
abundance: -
v_gene: TRBV4-3
CDR3nt: TGCGCCAGCAGCCAAGACGGACAGGGTAATTCACCCCTCCACTTT
CDR3aa: CASSQDGQGNSPLHF

d_gene: -
j_gene: TRBJ2-7
abundance: -
v_gene: TRBV6-2/TRBV6-3
CDR3nt: TGTGCCAGCAGTTGGATAGCGGATTACGAGCAGTACTTC
CDR3aa: CASSWIADYEQYF

d_gene: -
j_gene: TRBJ1-5
abundance: -
v_gene: TRBV11-3
CDR3nt: TGTGCCAGCAGCTTAAGAAGTGGTAGCAATCAGCCCCAGCATTTT
CDR3aa: CASSLRSGSNQPQHF

d_gene: TRBD2
j_gene: TRBJ2-1
abundance: few
v_gene: TRBV7-9
CDR3nt: TGTGCCAGCAGCCCCGTTAGCGGGAGTGGTCATAATGAGCAGTTCTTC
CDR3aa: CASSPVSGSGHNEQFF

d_gene: TRBD1
j_gene: TRBJ1-3
abundance: -
v_gene: TRBV3-1/TRBV3-2
CDR3nt: TGTGCCAGCAGCCAGACAGGGGAAGGAAACACCATATATTTT
CDR3aa: CASSQTGEGNTIYF

d_gene: TRBD1
j_gene: TRBJ1-5
abundance: -
v_gene: TRBV28
CDR3nt: TGTGCCAGCAGTACTACAGGGGCCGCAAATCAGCCCCAGCATTTT
CDR3aa: CASSTTGAANQPQHF

d_gene: -
j_gene: TRBJ1-1
abundance: -
v_gene: TRBV12-3/TRBV12-4
CDR3nt: TGTGCCAGCAGTTTAGGCGGGGAAGCTTTCTTT
CDR3aa: CASSLGGEAFF

d_gene: TRBD2
j_gene: TRBJ2-7
abundance: -
v_gene: TRBV6-5
CDR3nt: TGTGCCAGCCAAGGTCCCCCCGGGGGGTACGAGCAGTACTTC
CDR3aa: CASQGPPGGYEQYF

d_gene: TRBD2
j_gene: TRBJ2-3
abundance: -
v_gene: TRBV5-4
CDR3nt: TGTGCCAGCAGTTACGGACTAGGCACAGATACGCAGTATTTT
CDR3aa: CASSYGLGTDTQYF

d_gene: TRBD1
j_gene: TRBJ1-2
abundance: -
v_gene: TRBV5-1
CDR3nt: TGCGCCAGCAGCTTGGCCAACAGGGGCGATGGCTACACCTTC
CDR3aa: CASSLANRGDGYTF

d_gene: TRBD2
j_gene: TRBJ2-1
abundance: -
v_gene: TRBV6-5
CDR3nt: TGTGCCAGCAGGAGACTAGCGGGATACAATGAGCAGTTCTTC
CDR3aa: CASRRLAGYNEQFF

d_gene: TRBD1
j_gene: TRBJ1-6
abundance: -
v_gene: TRBV7-3
CDR3nt: TGTGCCAGCAGCTTGGGACAGGCCTCCCGCCGGAATTCACCCCTCCACTTT
CDR3aa: CASSLGQASRRNSPLHF

d_gene: -
j_gene: TRBJ2-3
abundance: -
v_gene: TRBV24-1
CDR3nt: TGTGCCACCAGTCGGGATTCAGATACGCAGTATTTT
CDR3aa: CATSRDSDTQYF

d_gene: -
j_gene: TRBJ1-1
abundance: -
v_gene: TRBV3-1/TRBV3-2
CDR3nt: TGTGCCAGCAGCCGCGCGGGATCTAACACTGAAGCTTTCTTT
CDR3aa: CASSRAGSNTEAFF

d_gene: -
j_gene: TRBJ2-7
abundance: -
v_gene: TRBV7-2
CDR3nt: TGTGCCAGCAGCTTAAGGTATACGGCGGACTACGAGCAGTACTTC
CDR3aa: CASSLRYTADYEQYF